The 15 T cell receptor beta chains below all came from one sample that was sequenced in a study of relationships among human T cell subsets. The T cell receptor alpha and beta CDR3 regions were amplified from mRNA by semiquantitative ARM-PCR. Exponential amplification used communal superprimers after tagged nested gene-specific primers in ARM-PCR. TCRdb used MiXCR to reprocess the multiplex PCR reads, holding one entry per CDR3 protein. In the table there are approximately 13,000 distinct CDR3 sequences, about 60% of which are singletons. Anti-CD25 beads selected CD4+CD25+ regulatory T cells from positively selected CD4+ cells. The specimen was Tregs sorted from blood. The receptors derive from a man between 40 and 49 years old in good health.

This clonotype was recorded only once. V usage is TRBV2 and J usage is TRBJ1-4; a possible D gene is TRBD1 (5 bases). Germline CDR1 is SNHLY and CDR2 is FYNNEI. CDR3 size: 14 residues. Trimming pared 10 bases from V and 0 bases from J, leaving 12 bases between. The CDR3 DNA sequence: TGTGCCACAAGGGACGATGCAACTAATGAAAAACTGTTTTTT. Protein product: CATRDDATNEKLFF.

To note about this clonotype: One junction end does not reproduce the germline sequence, and a read error may be involved. The chain links TRBV12-3 or TRBV12-4 to TRBJ1-2, with D unresolved. The CDR3 loop spans 13 amino acids. The DNA for the CDR3 is TGTGCCAGCAGTTTAAGCTTGGGCTATAGCTACACCTTC. Translating gives CASSLSLGYSYTF.

This chain uses TRBV19 with TRBJ2-3; 8 bases align to TRBD2. The CDR3 loop spans 15 amino acids. V was clipped by 3 bases and J by 2 bases; unmatched bases: 4. Germline V gene lookup returns CDR1 LNHDA and CDR2 SQIVND (reference sequence). The CDR3, as DNA: TGTGCCAGTAGTATCGGACTAGCCGACACAGATACGCAGTATTTT. It is translated as CASSIGLADTDTQYF.

This chain joins TRBV7-9 and TRBJ1-5; 10 bases are a match to TRBD1. CDR3 length equals 16 residues. Unmatched junction bases numbered 7, after V lost 6 bases and J lost 2 bases. Looked up from germline, CDR1 is SEHNR and CDR2 is FQNEAQ (reference sequence). The CDR3 loop reads CASSKGQGRGNQPQHF. The CDR3 DNA reads TGTGCCAGCAGTAAGGGACAGGGGAGGGGCAATCAGCCCCAGCATTTT.

This chain uses TRBV11-2 with TRBJ2-1; 7 bases are shared with TRBD1. The CDR3 totals 14 residues. Germline V gene sequence: CDR1 SGHAT, CDR2 FQNNGV. V lost 5 bases to trimming and J lost 5 bases; unmatched junction nucleotides: 6. CDR3: CASSPRQGDNEQFF. The CDR3 DNA reads TGTGCCAGCAGCCCCAGACAGGGTGACAATGAGCAGTTCTTC.

CDR3 in amino acids: CAWSGGDTQYF. CDR3 DNA sequence: TGTGCCTGGAGTGGGGGGGATACGCAGTATTTT. V is TRBV30 and J is TRBJ2-3; D tentatively fits TRBD1 or TRBD2 (5 bases each). There are 11 residues in the CDR3. Germline lookup yields CDR1 GTSNPN and CDR2 SVGIG (reference sequence). Deletions cut 1 base from V and 6 bases from J, with 5 bases between.

The V and J genes are TRBV19 and TRBJ1-1; D might be TRBD1 (6 bases). The germline CDR1 and CDR2 sequences are LNHDA and SQIVND (reference sequence). With 6 bases removed from V and 6 bases from J, the gap between germline ends came to 17 bases. CDR3 length: 14 amino acids. CDR3 bases: TGTGCCAGTAGCCCCAGGGGCGGTAAGGCTGAAGCTTTCTTT. Translated: CASSPRGGKAEAFF.

This clonotype was picked up one time. This chain links TRBV27 with TRBJ2-5; no reliable D call. Germline CDR1 is MNHEY and CDR2 is SMNVEV (reference sequence). V dropped 1 base and J dropped 5 bases, with 11 bases sitting between them. The CDR3 totals 14 residues. CDR3 region: CASSLFGIGETQYF. CDR3 bases: TGTGCCAGCAGTTTATTCGGAATAGGGGAGACCCAGTACTTC.

V is TRBV20-1 and J is TRBJ2-5, with 9 bases lining up with TRBD2. The CDR3 length is 13 residues. CDR1 is DFQATT and CDR2 is SNEGSKA in the germline V gene (reference sequence). V was clipped by 2 bases and J by 5 bases; unmatched bases: 3. CDR3 DNA: TGCAGTGCTAGATTTCTAGCGGGGGAGACCCAGTACTTC. Residues: CSARFLAGETQYF.

This sequence joins TRBV12-3 or TRBV12-4 and TRBJ1-2; no definite D call. V lost 5 bases, J lost 4 bases, and 14 bases lay in between. The CDR3 covers 14 residues. In nucleotides, the CDR3 is TGTGCCAGCAGTCACCCCCGGTGGAGCTATGGCTACACCTTC. This sequence encodes CASSHPRWSYGYTF.

This clonotype appeared a few times. The chain carries TRBV6-1 and TRBJ1-1; D ambiguous. V was trimmed by 0 bases and J by 0 bases, leaving 14 bases between them. CDR3 size: 17 residues. Germline V gene lookup returns CDR1 MNHNS and CDR2 SASEGT. CDR3 DNA sequence: TGTGCCAGCAGTGAAGCCGTGACGGCGGGAATGAACACTGAAGCTTTCTTT. The encoded protein is CASSEAVTAGMNTEAFF.

The V gene is TRBV28, the J gene TRBJ2-1, with TRBD2 as a possible D gene (6 bases). Germline CDR1 is MDHEN and CDR2 is SYDVKM. With 1 base removed from V and 5 bases from J, the gap between germline ends came to 12 bases. The CDR3 has 15 amino acids. CDR3 region: CASSLLSGGDNEQFF. The CDR3 DNA is TGTGCCAGCAGTTTATTAAGCGGAGGGGACAATGAGCAGTTCTTC.

The chain employs TRBV27 and TRBJ2-1; TRBD2 matches 10 bases. This CDR3 spans 17 amino acids. Germline values: CDR1 MNHEY, CDR2 SMNVEV (reference sequence). Germline trimming cut 4 bases from V and 7 bases from J; bases unmatched to any gene: 13. This CDR3 is CASSWQGRLAGVNEQFF. The CDR3 bases are TGTGCCAGCAGTTGGCAGGGACGGCTAGCGGGAGTGAATGAGCAGTTCTTC.

This rearrangement joins TRBV28 to TRBJ1-2; 8 bases line up with TRBD1. From germline, CDR1 is MDHEN and CDR2 SYDVKM. This CDR3 is built from 17 residues. J was trimmed by 6 bases and V by 4 bases; bases with no gene match: 16. As DNA, the CDR3 is TGTGCCAGCAGTTCTACGTTTTCGACAGGGGTGCCGAATGGCTACACCTTC. It translates to CASSSTFSTGVPNGYTF.

This clonotype was seen a few times. The chain joins TRBV20-1 to TRBJ1-2, with D maybe TRBD1 (5 bases). V lost 5 bases to trimming and J lost 0 bases, with 22 bases between them. CDR3 length equals 17 residues. Germline V gene sequence: CDR1 DFQATT, CDR2 SNEGSKA (reference sequence). CDR3 in DNA: TGCAGTGCTGTCGGGGGAGAAAGGAAGAAAGCTAACTATGGCTACACCTTC. Translating it yields CSAVGGERKKANYGYTF.